These T cell receptor beta chains were read from a single sample in a study of T cell responses to AZD1222 COVID-19 vaccine. Profiling relied on immunoSEQ multiplex PCR, and the TCRdb table lists in-frame clones only, not all of them. The sample shows 120,000 or so clones, approximately 90% of them seen only once. The sample in question was peripheral blood, obtained on day 0 of AZD1222 vaccination. Receptors were obtained from an adult in good health. Each CDR3 is given with its conserved first and last residue. A D gene is named only where the DNA matches it firmly. Clone sizes are given selectively: once, few, many, or a class where the clone is expanded.

TRBJ1-3	13	.	.	TRBV3-1/TRBV3-2	CASSPKGGNTIYF	TGTGCCAGCAGCCCGAAGGGTGGAAACACCATATATTTT
TRBJ2-7	15	TRBD2	.	TRBV15	CATSRGTSGAYEQYF	TGTGCCACCAGCAGAGGGACTAGCGGGGCCTACGAGCAGTACTTC
TRBJ2-1	16	TRBD1	once	TRBV29-1	CSVVGQGVSSYNEQFF	TGCAGCGTTGTTGGCCAGGGGGTTTCCTCCTACAATGAGCAGTTCTTC
TRBJ1-2	13	.	.	TRBV15	CATSREGAGGYTF	TGTGCCACCAGCAGAGAGGGTGCCGGTGGCTACACCTTC
TRBJ1-2	14	TRBD1	.	TRBV7-9	CASSTGTDSYGYTF	TGTGCCAGCAGTACCGGGACAGACAGCTATGGCTACACCTTC
TRBJ2-5	15	.	.	TRBV5-1	CASSPTGNIVETQYF	TGCGCCAGCAGCCCCACAGGGAACATCGTGGAGACCCAGTACTTC
TRBJ2-3	17	.	.	TRBV19	CASSITPVGGSTDTQYF	TGTGCCAGTAGTATCACTCCAGTGGGCGGGAGCACAGATACGCAGTATTTT
TRBJ2-5	15	.	.	TRBV5-1	CASSVAERGGETQYF	TGCGCCAGCAGCGTGGCCGAACGAGGGGGGGAGACCCAGTACTTC
TRBJ2-2	12	.	.	TRBV12-3/TRBV12-4	CASSLSYGELFF	TGTGCCAGCAGTTTATCATACGGGGAGCTGTTTTTT
TRBJ2-1	14	TRBD2	.	TRBV5-1	CASSLSGGYNEQFF	TGCGCCAGCAGCTTGAGCGGGGGTTACAATGAGCAGTTCTTC
TRBJ2-3	14	.	.	TRBV4-1	CASSQVEMADTQYF	TGCGCCAGCAGCCAAGTGGAGATGGCAGATACGCAGTATTTT
TRBJ2-1	12	.	.	TRBV4-1	CASSQDRREQFF	TGCGCCAGCAGCCAAGATCGGCGGGAGCAGTTCTTC
TRBJ1-4	13	.	once	TRBV5-1	CASKLGDSEKLFF	TGCGCCAGCAAACTCGGGGATAGTGAAAAACTGTTTTTT
TRBJ1-1	11	.	.	TRBV30	CAWRGGDEAFF	TGTGCCTGGAGGGGGGGGGACGAAGCTTTCTTT
TRBJ2-5	14	.	.	TRBV21-1	CASSKGAAGETQYF	TGTGCCAGCAGCAAAGGTGCAGCCGGAGAGACCCAGTACTTC
TRBJ1-5	16	TRBD1	.	TRBV28	CASSSSGTGGYQPQHF	TGTGCCAGCAGTTCCTCCGGGACAGGGGGCTATCAGCCCCAGCATTTT
TRBJ1-4	14	.	.	TRBV9	CASSARTDHEKLFF	TGTGCCAGCAGCGCAAGGACAGACCACGAAAAACTGTTTTTT
TRBJ2-5	14	TRBD1	.	TRBV7-6	CASSYGQGRETQYF	TGTGCCAGCAGCTACGGACAGGGACGGGAGACCCAGTACTTC
TRBJ2-2	13	.	.	TRBV30	CAWTLRDTGELFF	TGTGCCTGGACCCTCAGGGACACCGGGGAGCTGTTTTTT
TRBJ2-7	14	TRBD2	.	TRBV10-3	CAISVTSGSYEQYF	TGTGCCATCAGTGTAACTAGCGGGAGCTACGAGCAGTACTTC
TRBJ1-1	15	TRBD1	once	TRBV5-4	CASSLATGGFTEAFF	TGTGCCAGCAGCTTGGCGACAGGGGGCTTCACTGAAGCTTTCTTT
TRBJ1-4	15	.	.	TRBV6-6	CASSYQPPGNEKLFF	TGTGCCAGCAGTTACCAACCCCCGGGTAATGAAAAACTGTTTTTT
TRBJ2-3	16	.	once	TRBV7-2	CASSLAGRSYTDTQYF	TGTGCCAGCAGCTTAGCCGGCAGGTCGTACACAGATACGCAGTATTTT
TRBJ2-1	13	.	.	TRBV11-2	CASSLEQYNEQFF	TGTGCCAGCAGCTTAGAGCAGTACAATGAGCAGTTCTTC
TRBJ1-2	14	.	.	TRBV13	CASSPRTANYGYTF	TGTGCCAGCAGCCCCCGGACGGCTAACTATGGCTACACCTTC
TRBJ1-1	13	.	.	TRBV6-6	CASSSQGNTEAFF	TGTGCCAGCAGCTCACAGGGGAACACTGAAGCTTTCTTT
TRBJ1-1	15	TRBD1	.	TRBV6-6	CASSSPGQGAFEAFF	TGTGCCAGCAGTTCTCCGGGACAGGGGGCTTTTGAAGCTTTCTTT
TRBJ2-1	13	.	once	TRBV5-4	CASSLPGNNEQFF	TGTGCCAGCAGCCTTCCGGGGAACAATGAGCAGTTCTTC
TRBJ1-1	11	.	.	TRBV6-6	CASSRNTEAFF	TGTGCCAGCAGCAGGAACACTGAAGCTTTCTTT
TRBJ2-7	15	.	.	TRBV28	CASSLGLRGSYEQYF	TGTGCCAGCAGTCTAGGACTGAGGGGCTCCTACGAGCAGTACTTC
TRBJ2-3	16	TRBD2	.	TRBV19	CASSTGTSGSSDTQYF	TGTGCCAGTAGCACAGGGACTAGCGGGAGTTCGGATACGCAGTATTTT
TRBJ1-1	15	.	.	TRBV4-1	CASSQPTGQNTEAFF	TGCGCCAGCAGCCAACCTACGGGACAGAACACTGAAGCTTTCTTT
TRBJ1-1	12	TRBD1	.	TRBV18	CASSSQGPEAFF	TGTGCCAGCTCATCACAGGGGCCCGAAGCTTTCTTT
TRBJ2-2	15	.	once	TRBV5-5	CASSYGHLNTGELFF	TGTGCCAGCAGCTATGGACACCTTAACACCGGGGAGCTGTTTTTT
TRBJ1-1	13	.	.	TRBV6-5	CASGLGGRTEAFF	TGTGCCAGCGGCCTTGGGGGGCGGACTGAAGCTTTCTTT
TRBJ1-3	15	.	.	TRBV3-1/TRBV3-2	CASSQDTLSGNTIYF	TGTGCCAGCAGCCAAGATACACTGAGCGGAAACACCATATATTTT
TRBJ1-2	13	.	.	TRBV19	CASSPPGREKGTF	TGTGCCAGTAGTCCCCCCGGTCGGGAGAAGGGCACCTTC
TRBJ1-1	15	.	.	TRBV19	CASSMYGSSRIEAFF	TGTGCCAGTAGTATGTATGGGTCGTCAAGGATTGAAGCTTTCTTT
TRBJ2-2	16	TRBD2	.	TRBV28	CASSLYLAGGVGELFF	TGTGCCAGCAGTTTATACCTAGCGGGAGGTGTGGGGGAGCTGTTTTTT
TRBJ2-7	16	.	.	TRBV3-1/TRBV3-2	CASSQGPGRSTQEQYF	TGTGCCAGCAGCCAGGGTCCGGGACGGAGTACGCAGGAGCAGTACTTC
TRBJ1-2	14	.	.	TRBV28	CASSFRGTQGGYTF	TGTGCCAGCAGTTTTAGGGGAACCCAGGGGGGCTACACCTTC
TRBJ1-1	13	.	once	TRBV11-3	CASSLTRNTEAFF	TGTGCCAGCAGCTTAACGAGAAACACTGAAGCTTTCTTT
TRBJ1-5	13	TRBD1	.	TRBV24-1	CATSETGIQPQHF	TGTGCCACCAGTGAGACAGGGATTCAGCCCCAGCATTTT